Listed here are 29 T cell receptor beta chains from one sample, sequenced in a study of CD8+CD57+ T cells in acquired aplastic anemia. Investigators profiled TCR beta VDJ and CDR3 from genomic DNA template. TCRdb re-called the reads through MiXCR, storing one row per CDR3 protein. This table holds 250,000 to 350,000 distinct CDR3 sequences, 45% to 70% found once. Sequencing was done on a sample of sorted CD4+, CD8+, or CD8+CD57+ T cells (not recorded which) from PBMCs. The receptor set was obtained from a human donor with severe aplastic anemia or a healthy control (not recorded which).

This rearrangement joins TRBV7-9 to TRBJ2-5; 8 positions agree with TRBD2. Germline loops: CDR1 SEHNR, CDR2 FQNEAQ (reference sequence). Losses at the gene ends were 6 bases for V and 5 bases for J; bases not matched to a gene: 11. This CDR3 contains 15 residues. CDR3 sequence: CASSRFSGDQETQYF. Written as DNA, the CDR3 is TGTGCCAGCAGTCGTTTTAGCGGGGATCAGGAGACCCAGTACTTC.

The genes are TRBV20-1 and TRBJ2-7, with unresolved D. CDR1 DFQATT and CDR2 SNEGSKA come from the germline V gene (reference sequence). The CDR3 sequence is 13 residues long. Trimming removed 7 bases at V and 7 bases at J, with 20 bases between. CDR3 coding DNA: TGCAGTGTGGACGCGCTGAAGGCTACGGAGCAGTACTTC. Protein: CSVDALKATEQYF.

This chain uses TRBV29-1 with TRBJ1-4; D ambiguous. V lost 5 bases, J lost 7 bases, and 11 bases lay in between. Germline V CDR1 and CDR2: SQVTM, ANQGSEA. This CDR3 spans 12 amino acids. In nucleotides, the CDR3 is TGCAGCGTTAAGGCTAAGGGTGAAAAACTGTTTTTT. Its protein product is CSVKAKGEKLFF.

In this sample, this clonotype turned up many times. The chain has TRBV14 and TRBJ1-1, with TRBD1 matching 7 bases. V shed 5 bases, J shed 1 base, and the junction held 10 bases outside the gene matches. CDR1 and CDR2 (germline): SGHDN, FVKESK. This CDR3 spans 16 amino acids. The CDR3, as DNA: TGTGCCAGCAGCAAAACGCCCAGGGGGGAGAACACTGAAGCTTTCTTT. It yields the protein CASSKTPRGENTEAFF.

This clonotype turned up a few times. This chain connects TRBV5-6 to TRBJ2-7; D gene unclear. This CDR3 comprises 15 residues. Germline CDR1 is SGHDT and CDR2 is YYEEEE. Trimming removed 0 bases from V and 2 bases from J, with 12 bases in between. The CDR3 sequence is CASSLGGTATYEQYF. The CDR3 DNA reads TGTGCCAGCAGCTTGGGGGGAACAGCTACCTACGAGCAGTACTTC.

Ten or more counts support this clonotype. This sequence joins TRBV5-8 and TRBJ1-6; maybe TRBD1 (5 bases). Germline V gene data show CDR1 as SGHTS and CDR2 as YDEGEE. Trimming shortened V by 7 bases and J by 7 bases, and 18 bases separated the two germline ends. The CDR3 is 15 residues long. CDR3 nucleotide sequence: TGTGCCAGCTTCGGGGGTTCAGTTTTGAATTCACCCCTCCACTTT. Protein sequence: CASFGGSVLNSPLHF.

In its sample, this clonotype was seen many times. The chain uses TRBV20-1 and TRBJ1-1; D gene unclear. The V end lost 3 bases, the J end lost 6 bases, and 5 bases lay between the germline ends. CDR3 length equals 10 residues. Looked up from germline, CDR1 is DFQATT and CDR2 is SNEGSKA (reference sequence). The CDR3 DNA reads as TGCAGTGCTAGTCGGTCTGAAGCTTTCTTT. Encoded protein: CSASRSEAFF.

Regarding this clonotype: The junction does not match germline at one end; this may be a read error. The J gene is TRBJ2-1, the V gene TRBV7-9, with 7 nucleotides matching TRBD2. This CDR3 is built from 16 residues. Germline-derived CDR1 and CDR2 are SEHNR and FQNEAQ (reference sequence). The CDR3 here is CASSLALSGAYNGQSF. The CDR3, as DNA: TGTGCCAGCAGCTTAGCGCTCAGCGGGGCCTACAATGGGCAGTCCTTC.

The chain employs TRBV9 and TRBJ1-1; no clear D. The germline V gene has CDR1 SGDLS and CDR2 YYNGEE. This CDR3 spans 13 amino acids. V lost 4 bases and J lost 3, with 10 bases in between. The CDR3 sequence: CASSWKQDTEAFF. CDR3 DNA sequence: TGTGCCAGCAGCTGGAAGCAAGACACTGAAGCTTTCTTT.

The chain recombines TRBV12-3 or TRBV12-4 with TRBJ2-7; 7 bases fit TRBD1. V lost 6 bases to trimming and J lost 4 bases; unmatched junction nucleotides: 6. The CDR3 spans 13 residues. This CDR3 reads CASSSPGGYEQYF. CDR3 DNA sequence: TGTGCCAGCAGCTCCCCAGGGGGATACGAGCAGTACTTC.

The table lists this clonotype with many counts. J is TRBJ1-4 and V is TRBV10-3; D might be TRBD1 (5 bases). CDR1 is ENHRY, CDR2 SYGVKD, per germline. The CDR3 has 15 amino acids. Trimming pared 8 bases from V and 3 bases from J, leaving 16 bases between. CDR3 nucleotides: TGTGCCATCCGCCCGGGGGATGCGGCTAATGAAAAACTGTTTTTT. This encodes CAIRPGDAANEKLFF.

The chain combines TRBV20-1 with TRBJ2-7, with 7 bases aligning to TRBD1. The trim removed 7 bases at V and 2 bases at J, leaving 8 bases unmatched. The CDR3 consists of 13 residues. The germline V gene encodes CDR1 DFQATT and CDR2 SNEGSKA (reference sequence). CDR3 bases: TGCAGTGTGCCGGGACAGACCCCCTACGAGCAGTACTTC. Its translation: CSVPGQTPYEQYF.

This rearrangement joins TRBV7-9 to TRBJ1-6; perhaps TRBD1 as D (5 bases). In germline, CDR1 is SEHNR, CDR2 FQNEAQ (reference sequence). This CDR3 is built from 16 residues. V was pared by 3 bases and J by 10 bases, with 19 bases between. CDR3 DNA: TGTGCCAGCAGCTTGGGTAGTACAAGGGGTAGGTCACCCCTCCACTTT. This encodes CASSLGSTRGRSPLHF. Using reference TRBV7-9 and TRBJ1-6 for the parts outside the CDR3, the full variable domain is DTGVSQNPRHKITKRGQNVTFRCDPISEHNRLYWYRQTLGQGPEFLTYFQNEAQLEKSRLLSDRFSAERPKGSFSTLEIQRTEQGDSAMYLCASSLGSTRGRSPLHFGNGTRLTVT.

V and J are TRBV19 and TRBJ2-7; 10 nucleotides line up with TRBD2. Germline V gene lookup returns CDR1 LNHDA and CDR2 SQIVND (reference sequence). Trimming cost V 8 bases and J 0 bases; bases outside gene matches: 10. There are 16 residues in the CDR3. The CDR3 nucleotides are TGTGCCAGTCAGGAGACTAGCGGGCAGAGCTCCTACGAGCAGTACTTC. Encoded protein: CASQETSGQSSYEQYF.

This clonotype occurred once. V gene TRBV6-1 combines with J gene TRBJ1-5; weak D call: TRBD1 (5 bases). The CDR3 sequence is 14 residues long. The V gene lost 4 bases and the J gene lost 12 bases, with 19 bases spanning the gap. Germline V gene lookup returns CDR1 MNHNS and CDR2 SASEGT. In DNA, the CDR3 is TGTGCCAGCAGTGTGGGTCCCCGCGAAGGGGTCCAGCATTTT. The encoded protein is CASSVGPREGVQHF.

The J gene is TRBJ1-5, the V gene TRBV24-1; D gene ambiguous. Germline V gene sequence: CDR1 KGHDR, CDR2 SFDVKD. Deletions cut 0 bases from V and 7 bases from J, with 9 bases between. The CDR3 extends over 14 amino acids. The chain's CDR3 is CATSDLSSWQPQHF. CDR3 sequence (DNA): TGTGCCACCAGTGATTTGTCCAGTTGGCAGCCCCAGCATTTT.

This chain uses TRBV2 with TRBJ2-1; D gene ambiguous. This CDR3 comprises 15 residues. CDR1 is SNHLY and CDR2 is FYNNEI in the germline V gene. With 7 bases removed from V and 10 bases from J, the gap between germline ends came to 23 bases. CDR3 nucleotides: TGTGCCAGCACCACCTCGTTGGTAGGAGCCTACGAGCAGTTCTTC. Encoded protein: CASTTSLVGAYEQFF.

The chain couples TRBV7-8 to TRBJ1-5; D possibly corresponds to TRBD1 (5 bases). Trimming stripped 6 bases from V and 11 bases from J, with 29 bases between. The length of the CDR3 is 17 residues. In germline, CDR1 is SGHVS, CDR2 FQNEAQ. CDR3 DNA: TGTGCCAGCAGAAAAGGGGAATTAGACGGGGCCCAAGAGACCCAGCATTTT. Translation: CASRKGELDGAQETQHF.

In its sample, this clonotype was seen many times. V and J are TRBV5-1 and TRBJ2-3; D unresolved. V was pared by 0 bases and J by 3 bases, with 11 bases between. CDR1 and CDR2 from the germline V gene are SGHRS and YFSETQ. This CDR3 has 15 amino acids. The CDR3 loop is CASSLESQQTDTQYF. CDR3 sequence (DNA): TGCGCCAGCAGCTTGGAGTCCCAGCAAACAGATACGCAGTATTTT.

At least ten counts were recorded for this clonotype. V is TRBV7-6 and J is TRBJ1-1, with a possible D match to TRBD1 (6 bases). V dropped 5 bases and J dropped 1 base, with 11 bases sitting between them. CDR1 is SGHVS and CDR2 is FNYEAQ in the germline V gene. The CDR3 length is 14 residues. The CDR3 DNA follows: TGTGCCAGCAGCAAGGGACATTCGAACACTGAAGCTTTCTTT. This translates into CASSKGHSNTEAFF.

The gene calls are TRBV20-1 and TRBJ2-2; maybe TRBD2 (6 bases). The germline V gene encodes CDR1 DFQATT and CDR2 SNEGSKA (reference sequence). Trimming cost V 6 bases and J 6 bases, with 14 bases left between them. This CDR3 is built from 13 residues. The CDR3 reads CSAGGSGSGELFF. Here the CDR3 DNA reads TGCAGTGCAGGAGGTAGCGGCTCCGGGGAGCTGTTTTTT.

The V and J genes are TRBV10-3 and TRBJ1-1; D call uncertain. From germline, CDR1 is ENHRY and CDR2 SYGVKD. Trimming left V 5 bases short and J 0 bases short, with 10 bases between. CDR3 size: 14 residues. The CDR3 nucleotides read TGTGCCATCAGTCGGACGGAAATGAACACTGAAGCTTTCTTT. Its protein product is CAISRTEMNTEAFF.

This clonotype showed up many times. The J gene is TRBJ2-2, the V gene TRBV2; 8 bases fit TRBD1. Germline assignment: CDR1 SNHLY and CDR2 FYNNEI. The CDR3 runs 13 residues. Trimming at V came to 6 bases and at J to 8 bases, leaving 5 bases not matched to a gene. The CDR3 sequence: CASRSTGGGELFF. For the CDR3, the DNA is TGTGCCAGCAGGAGCACAGGGGGGGGGGAGCTGTTTTTT.

This chain joins TRBV2 and TRBJ1-2; D gene ambiguous. The CDR3 extends over 13 amino acids. The V gene lost 5 bases and the J gene lost 4 bases, with 11 bases spanning the gap. The germline V gene encodes CDR1 SNHLY and CDR2 FYNNEI. The CDR3 bases are TGTGCCAGCAGTCCGCTCGGTCTCTATGGCTACACCTTC. Translated: CASSPLGLYGYTF.

This clonotype appeared many times. This sequence joins TRBV20-1 and TRBJ2-5, with D tentatively TRBD2 (6 bases). Trimming cost V 4 bases and J 4 bases, with 16 bases left between them. CDR1 is DFQATT, CDR2 SNEGSKA, per germline (reference sequence). The CDR3 has 14 amino acids. The CDR3 DNA reads TGCAGTGCTAAGACCGGGGGACTCGTAGAGACCCAGTACTTC. This codes for CSAKTGGLVETQYF.

V usage is TRBV24-1 and J usage is TRBJ1-5; D is unresolved. Trimming pared 11 bases from V and 5 bases from J, leaving 18 bases between. The germline V gene encodes CDR1 KGHDR and CDR2 SFDVKD. The CDR3 has 14 amino acids. CDR3 amino acids: CASSTLGAHQPQHF. The DNA for the CDR3 is TGTGCCAGCAGCACCCTGGGCGCGCATCAGCCCCAGCATTTT.

The V and J genes are TRBV24-1 and TRBJ2-3, with 8 bases that match TRBD1. J lost 1 base, V lost 7 bases, and 3 bases had no gene match. In germline, CDR1 is KGHDR, CDR2 SFDVKD. CDR3 length: 14 residues. For the CDR3, the DNA is TGTGCCACCAGGGGACAGGAGGGCACAGATACGCAGTATTTT. This sequence encodes CATRGQEGTDTQYF.

The rearrangement uses TRBV7-2 and TRBJ1-6, with TRBD1 matching 10 bases. Losses at the gene ends were 5 bases for V and 7 bases for J; bases not matched to a gene: 8. Germline lookup yields CDR1 SGHTA and CDR2 FQGNSA. The CDR3 is made up of 16 amino acids. CDR3 in amino acids: CASSQGDRGLNSPLHF. As DNA, the CDR3 is TGTGCCAGCAGCCAAGGGGACAGGGGCCTGAATTCACCCCTCCACTTT.

This chain connects TRBV24-1 to TRBJ2-3; no reliable D call. V gave up 5 bases and J gave up 6 bases, with 14 bases separating them. The CDR3 is 14 residues long. From germline, CDR1 is KGHDR and CDR2 SFDVKD. This CDR3 is CATSGGLKTDTQYF. The CDR3 DNA follows: TGTGCCACCAGTGGTGGGCTAAAAACGGATACGCAGTATTTT.